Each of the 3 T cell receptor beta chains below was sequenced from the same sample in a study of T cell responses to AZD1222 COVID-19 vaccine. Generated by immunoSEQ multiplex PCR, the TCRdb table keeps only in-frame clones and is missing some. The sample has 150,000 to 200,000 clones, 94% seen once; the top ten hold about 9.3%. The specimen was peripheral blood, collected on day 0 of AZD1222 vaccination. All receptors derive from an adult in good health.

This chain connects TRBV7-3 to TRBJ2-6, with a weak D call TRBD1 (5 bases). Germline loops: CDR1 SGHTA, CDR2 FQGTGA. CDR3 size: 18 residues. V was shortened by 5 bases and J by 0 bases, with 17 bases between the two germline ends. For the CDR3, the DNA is TGTGCCAGCAGCGACGGGCAGGGTGTTTTCTCTGGGGCCAACGTCCTGACTTTC. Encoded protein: CASSDGQGVFSGANVLTF. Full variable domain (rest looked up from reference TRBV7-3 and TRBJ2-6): GAGVSQTPSNKVTEKGKYVELRCDPISGHTALYWYRQSLGQGPEFLIYFQGTGAADDSGLPNDRFFAVRPEGSVSTLKIQRTERGDSAVYLCASSDGQGVFSGANVLTFGAGSRLTVL.

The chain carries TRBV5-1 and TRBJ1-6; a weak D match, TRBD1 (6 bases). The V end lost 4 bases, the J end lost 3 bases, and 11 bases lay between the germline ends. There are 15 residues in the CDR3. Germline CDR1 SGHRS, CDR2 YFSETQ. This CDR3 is CASSEQGFYNSPLHF. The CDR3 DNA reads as TGCGCCAGCAGCGAACAGGGCTTCTATAATTCACCCCTCCACTTT.

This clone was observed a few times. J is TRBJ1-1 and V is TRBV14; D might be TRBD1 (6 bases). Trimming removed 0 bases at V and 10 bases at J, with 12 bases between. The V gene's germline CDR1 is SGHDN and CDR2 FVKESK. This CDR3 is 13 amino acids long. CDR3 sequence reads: CASSQELGGGAFF. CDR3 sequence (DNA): TGTGCCAGCAGCCAAGAGCTAGGGGGGGGAGCTTTCTTT. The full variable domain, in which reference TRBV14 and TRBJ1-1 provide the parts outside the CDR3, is EAGVTQFPSHSVIEKGQTVTLRCDPISGHDNLYWYRRVMGKEIKFLLHFVKESKQDESGMPNNRFLAERTGGTYSTLKVQPAELEDSGVYFCASSQELGGGAFFGQGTRLTVV.